This T cell receptor beta chain comes out of a study of shared clonotypes between healthy human individuals. The germline gives CDR1 LNHDA, CDR2 SQIVND (reference sequence). Trimming cost V 5 bases and J 3 bases; bases outside gene matches: 7. The CDR3 is 14 residues long. CD8 cells classed as naive were CD45RO-negative and positively selected for CCR7, excluding terminally differentiated effector memory CD45RA+ cells. Profiling relied on immunoSEQ multiplex PCR, and the TCRdb table lists in-frame clones only, not all of them. The repertoire consists of roughly 2 million clones, with about 95% occurring once and the leading ten covering about 1.1%.

The sample taken for sequencing was naive CD8+ T cells sorted from blood. The receptor was isolated from a man between 18 and 29 years old in good health. The chain carries TRBV19 and TRBJ2-7, with 7 bases that match TRBD1. Here the CDR3 reads CASSFSTGYYEQYF. The CDR3 coding sequence is TGTGCCAGTAGTTTTTCGACAGGGTACTACGAGCAGTACTTC.